Shown below are 21 T cell receptor beta chains from a single sample sequenced in a study of metastatic and nonmetastatic thyroid tumors. Thyroid surgery took place with no prior treatment in any patient. MiXCR was used by TCRdb to re-call the PCR reads. Seen here are about 45,000 clones, about 4.2% observed once, and the top ten hold around 9.6%. The sample consisted of blood. These receptors were taken from a female donor with papillary thyroid cancer or a benign thyroid nodule (not recorded which). Some clones in this sample may be carry-over from other donors' samples.

The table lists this clone with a few counts. The chain joins TRBV28 to TRBJ1-2, with D possibly matching TRBD1 (6 bases). Germline values: CDR1 MDHEN, CDR2 SYDVKM. The CDR3 consists of 14 residues. Trimming took 4 bases from V and 4 from J, leaving 13 bases between them. The CDR3 is CASSSGQGPYGYTF. The CDR3 nucleotides are TGTGCCAGCAGTTCGGGGCAGGGGCCCTATGGCTACACCTTC.

This clone has just a few counts. The chain links TRBV6-4 to TRBJ2-2; TRBD1 agrees at 8 bases. The CDR3 is 12 residues long. V was pared by 7 bases and J by 6 bases, with 1 base of the junction left unmatched. The germline V gene has CDR1 MRHNA and CDR2 SNTAGT. CDR3 DNA: TGTGCCAGCAAGACAGGGGCCGGGGAGCTGTTTTTT. Protein sequence: CASKTGAGELFF.

This clone was recorded at least ten times. The CDR3 region has the DNA TGTGCCAGCACGGGGACTAGCGGGAGGGCCCTCTCCTACAATGAGCAGTTCTTC. It is translated as CASTGTSGRALSYNEQFF. This chain joins TRBV3-1 and TRBJ2-1; 16 nucleotides agree with TRBD2. The CDR3 is made up of 18 amino acids. The germline V gene has CDR1 LGHDT and CDR2 YNNKEL (reference sequence). V was pared by 7 bases and J by 0 bases, with 6 bases of the junction left unmatched.

Ten or more counts support this clone. CDR3 in amino acids: CSASSSYEQYF. CDR3 DNA: TGCAGTGCTTCGTCCTCCTACGAGCAGTACTTC. The V call is TRBV20-1, the J call TRBJ2-7; D is uncertain. Germline values: CDR1 DFQATT, CDR2 SNEGSKA (reference sequence). The CDR3 consists of 11 residues. Trimming shortened V by 5 bases and J by 0 bases, and 5 bases separated the two germline ends.

This clone showed up just once. This rearrangement joins TRBV19 to TRBJ2-5; D not resolved. The CDR3 has 14 residues. V dropped 3 bases and J dropped 4 bases, with 12 bases sitting between them. Germline V gene sequence: CDR1 LNHDA, CDR2 SQIVND (reference sequence). The CDR3 sequence: CASSIIARRETQYF. CDR3 DNA: TGTGCCAGTAGTATTATAGCAAGGAGAGAGACCCAGTACTTC.

There are a few counts of this clone. The chain recombines TRBV20-1 with TRBJ2-1, with D perhaps TRBD1 (5 bases). The germline CDR1 and CDR2 sequences are DFQATT and SNEGSKA (reference sequence). Trimming left V 5 bases short and J 3 bases short, with 14 bases between. This CDR3 contains 14 residues. The CDR3, as DNA: TGCAGTGCTCCGACCTTGCAGGGCTACAATGAGCAGTTCTTC. This encodes CSAPTLQGYNEQFF.

On this clone itself: This may be a read error: a much more frequent sequence differs by one nucleotide. V gene TRBV4-1 combines with J gene TRBJ1-3, with D hard to call. The CDR3 is made up of 15 amino acids. Trimming left V 0 bases short and J 3 bases short, with 9 bases between. Per the germline V gene, CDR1 is MGHRA and CDR2 is YSYEKL. The CDR3 region is CASSQDAWVGNTIYF. The CDR3 region has the DNA TGCGCCAGCAGCCAAGATGCATGGGTTGGAAACACCATATATTTT.

This clone was recorded many times. This rearrangement joins TRBV9 to TRBJ2-2, with D possibly matching TRBD1 (5 bases). Germline CDR1 SGDLS, CDR2 YYNGEE. V lost 4 bases, J lost 4 bases, and 11 bases lay in between. The CDR3 contains 14 residues. The chain's CDR3 is CASSPQVATGELFF. The CDR3 nucleotides are TGTGCCAGCAGCCCACAGGTGGCCACCGGGGAGCTGTTTTTT.

The rearrangement joins TRBV11-1 to TRBJ2-1; D possibly corresponds to TRBD1 (5 bases). V dropped 1 base and J dropped 8 bases, with 9 bases sitting between them. Germline V gene sequence: CDR1 SGHAT, CDR2 FQDESV (reference sequence). CDR3 size: 13 residues. The CDR3 DNA follows: TGTGCCAGCAGCTTAGAGGGGTCCTATGAGCAGTTCTTC. Protein product: CASSLEGSYEQFF.

This clone was detected many times. The V and J genes are TRBV12-5 and TRBJ2-3, with D maybe TRBD2 (6 bases). Trimming took 7 bases from V and 4 from J, leaving 18 bases between them. Germline loops: CDR1 LGHNT, CDR2 FRNRAP. The CDR3 is made up of 15 amino acids. CDR3 sequence: CASAPTSLAPDTQYF. CDR3 nucleotide sequence: TGTGCTAGTGCCCCCACTAGCCTCGCCCCAGATACGCAGTATTTT.

There are many counts of this clone. The chain recombines TRBV19 with TRBJ1-5; D ambiguous. Germline V gives CDR1 LNHDA, CDR2 SQIVND (reference sequence). CDR3 size: 13 residues. Trimming shortened V by 4 bases and J by 5 bases, and 9 bases separated the two germline ends. The CDR3 spells CASSSQKYQPQHF. CDR3 DNA: TGTGCCAGTAGTAGTCAGAAATATCAGCCCCAGCATTTT.

With respect to this clone: It may be a read error: a sequence one base away is much more abundant. At the DNA level, this CDR3 is encoded by other sequences in the same sample as well. The chain combines TRBV15 with TRBJ2-5; D call uncertain. CDR1 and CDR2 from the germline V gene are LNHNV and YYDKDF (reference sequence). CDR3 size: 12 residues. CDR3 in amino acids: CATSRAMETQYF. CDR3 nucleotides: TGTGCCACTAGCAGAGCAATGGAGACCCAGTACTTC. The whole variable domain, remainder taken from reference TRBV15 and TRBJ2-5, is DAMVIQNPRYQVTQFGKPVTLSCSQTLNHNVMYWYQQKSSQAPKLLFHYYDKDFNNEADTPDNFQSRRPNTSFCFLDIRSPGLGDTAMYLCATSRAMETQYFGPGTRLLVL.

This clone was picked up many times. The J gene is TRBJ2-3, the V gene TRBV13; D possibly corresponds to TRBD1 (6 bases). The V gene lost 3 bases and the J gene lost 4 bases, with 11 bases spanning the gap. The germline CDR1 and CDR2 sequences are PRHDT and FYEKMQ (reference sequence). CDR3 length equals 14 residues. The CDR3 DNA sequence: TGTGCCAGCAGCTTCAGGGGCTTACCAGATACGCAGTATTTT. As protein: CASSFRGLPDTQYF.

This clone was detected many times. The V and J genes are TRBV5-1 and TRBJ2-2; the match to TRBD1 covers 10 bases. With 4 bases clipped from V and 0 bases from J, the junction kept 18 bases outside the gene matches. The germline CDR1 and CDR2 sequences are SGHRS and YFSETQ. The CDR3 is 21 residues long. CDR3 residues: CASSRWPRDRGLSANTGELFF. Written as DNA, the CDR3 is TGCGCCAGCAGCCGGTGGCCCCGGGACAGGGGCCTTTCTGCGAACACCGGGGAGCTGTTTTTT.

This clone was counted a few times. This chain uses TRBV27 with TRBJ1-1; weak D call: TRBD1 (5 bases). CDR3 length equals 13 residues. Germline CDR1 is MNHEY and CDR2 is SMNVEV (reference sequence). Deletions cut 5 bases from V and 9 bases from J, with 16 bases between. CDR3 protein: CASSPPGIPQAFF. The DNA of the CDR3 is TGTGCCAGCAGTCCACCAGGGATCCCCCAAGCTTTCTTT.

This clone appeared many times. The V and J genes are TRBV29-1 and TRBJ2-5; 11 nucleotides match TRBD2. The germline CDR1 and CDR2 sequences are SQVTM and ANQGSEA. J lost 3 bases, V lost 4 bases, and 10 bases had no gene match. The CDR3 is 16 residues long. The CDR3 region has the DNA TGCAGCGTTGTTCCCTATAGCGGGAGGGCCAAAGAGACCCAGTACTTC. Its protein is CSVVPYSGRAKETQYF.

The chain links TRBV6-1 to TRBJ2-5; TRBD1 matches 9 bases. Germline V gene sequence: CDR1 MNHNS, CDR2 SASEGT. The CDR3 has 13 residues. The J segment lost 6 bases and the V segment lost 4 bases, leaving 3 bases of the junction unmatched. CDR3 DNA sequence: TGTGCCAGCAGTGGCGGACAGGGGCAGACCCAGTACTTC. Protein: CASSGGQGQTQYF.

This clone was detected a few times. One base away lies a much larger clone, so this may be a sequencing read error. The final CDR3 position lacks the conserved phenylalanine or tryptophan, pointing to a likely read error. The rearrangement joins TRBV29-1 to TRBJ2-1, with D possibly TRBD1 on 5 matching bases. Trimming left V 0 bases short and J 9 bases short, with 15 bases between. CDR1 is SQVTM, CDR2 ANQGSEA, per germline. The CDR3 covers 14 residues. CDR3: CSVEDPPGILEQFS. The DNA of the CDR3 is TGCAGCGTTGAAGATCCCCCAGGGATCCTTGAGCAGTTCTCC.

This clone was seen only a few times. This chain uses TRBV6-1 with TRBJ2-1; 8 bases fit TRBD2. The V and J ends lost 5 bases and 7 bases, in that order; junction bases with no gene match: 13. Germline lookup yields CDR1 MNHNS and CDR2 SASEGT. The CDR3 sequence is 16 residues long. DNA for the CDR3: TGTGCCAGCAGTAGGAAGCGGGGGTGGATGAGGAATGAGCAGTTCTTC. Its protein product is CASSRKRGWMRNEQFF.

The V gene is TRBV5-6, the J gene TRBJ2-1; 8 nucleotides align to TRBD1. Germline CDR1 and CDR2: SGHDT and YYEEEE. The V gene end was trimmed by 3 bases and the J gene end by 9 bases; junction bases not matched to a gene: 5. This CDR3 is 13 amino acids long. The CDR3 reads CASSWGQVGEQFF. For the CDR3, the DNA is TGTGCCAGCAGCTGGGGACAGGTTGGTGAGCAGTTCTTC.

In its sample, this clone was seen many times. This chain links TRBV15 with TRBJ1-1; maybe TRBD1 (6 bases). Trimming took 1 base from V and 7 from J, leaving 13 bases between them. CDR3 size: 14 residues. In germline, CDR1 is LNHNV, CDR2 YYDKDF (reference sequence). CDR3 sequence reads: CATSRGAGDSEAFF. The CDR3 region has the DNA TGTGCCACCAGCAGAGGGGCAGGGGATAGTGAAGCTTTCTTT.